This T cell receptor (beta chain) was observed in a study of T cell responses to AZD1222 COVID-19 vaccine. General study points: Among the donors, most were white British and more were female, and clonal diversity was possibly underestimated. Repertoire collection took place solely once the T cell response had peaked. The study found Spike-specific TCR breadth and depth rose after two AZD1222 doses.

Germline V CDR1 and CDR2: KGHSY, FQNENV. The V and J ends lost 1 base and 6 bases respectively, with 4 bases between them. The CDR3 runs to 12 residues. TCRdb keeps only in-frame clones here, not all; method: immunoSEQ multiplex PCR. The sample includes some 99,000 clones, about 89% of them seen just once. On this clone itself: Its antigen is not identified.

This sequence originates from an adult in good health. The chain links TRBV16 to TRBJ1-5; D is undetermined. Source: peripheral blood, taken on day 0 of AZD1222 vaccination. The CDR3 spells CASSQLIQPQHF. The CDR3 DNA reads TGTGCCAGCAGCCAATTAATTCAGCCCCAGCATTTT.